The sequence of this T cell receptor (beta chain) was determined in a study of T-cell memory formation after mild COVID-19. This clonotype came up a few times. Its cognate antigen is unknown. Germline V gene lookup returns CDR1 MNHEY and CDR2 SVGEGT. The CDR3 contains 16 residues. V was clipped by 6 bases and J by 2 bases; unmatched bases: 9. TCRdb analysed the 5' RACE reads with MiXCR anew, one entry per CDR3 protein. The table includes around 300,000 distinct CDR3 sequences, roughly an eighth detected once. Study outcomes and limitations: Later expanders leaned CD4+, whereas clones that contracted between day 15 and 85 were balanced CD4/CD8. Certain responding clones were present in pre-infection memory, suggesting participation of cross-reactive memory.

This clonotype was sampled from a man between 18 and 35 years old who had mild COVID-19 (a few samples of this study predate the infection). Cell type and time point are not known. The chain recombines TRBV6-2 or TRBV6-3 with TRBJ2-2; 7 bases align to TRBD1. The source material was PBMCs or a T cell subset sorted from them (not recorded which). The CDR3 DNA reads TGTGCCAGCAGCCCCGACTGGACAGGAAACACCGGGGAGCTGTTTTTT. This gives the protein CASSPDWTGNTGELFF.